Listed below are T cell receptor beta chains from one sample, sequenced in a study of beta chain features in type 1 diabetes. TCRdb's table, derived via immunoSEQ multiplex PCR, lists solely in-frame clones and lacks some. There are around 200,000 clones in the sample; around an eighth occur only once, and 0.62% lies in the top ten. The sample consisted of central memory CD4+ T cells from blood. The receptor source for this set is a woman between 18 and 30 years old in good health. Each CDR3 is given with its conserved first and last residue. The order of the fields is V gene, D gene, clone size, J gene, CDR3 DNA, CDR3 protein. D genes are given only for firm matches. Not every row has a clone size; where given, it reads once, few, many or a size class.

v_gene: TRBV7-2; d_gene: TRBD1; abundance: .; j_gene: TRBJ1-2; CDR3nt: TGTGCCAGCAGCTTGGACAGGGGGCCTGGCTACACCTTC; CDR3aa: CASSLDRGPGYTF
v_gene: TRBV4-1; d_gene: TRBD1; abundance: .; j_gene: TRBJ2-3; CDR3nt: TGCGCCAGCAGCCAGCCGGGACAGAACACAGATACGCAGTATTTT; CDR3aa: CASSQPGQNTDTQYF
v_gene: TRBV19; d_gene: TRBD2; abundance: .; j_gene: TRBJ2-7; CDR3nt: TGTGCCAGTTCTGGAACGCTACTAGCGGGATCAGTTGAGCAGTACTTC; CDR3aa: CASSGTLLAGSVEQYF
v_gene: TRBV11-2; d_gene: .; abundance: few; j_gene: TRBJ2-1; CDR3nt: TGTGCCAGCAGCTTAGGCGCTTGGAATGAGCAGTTCTTC; CDR3aa: CASSLGAWNEQFF
v_gene: TRBV29-1; d_gene: .; abundance: few; j_gene: TRBJ1-3; CDR3nt: TGCAGCGTTGAAGTCAGCTCTGGAAACACCATATATTTT; CDR3aa: CSVEVSSGNTIYF
v_gene: TRBV28; d_gene: TRBD2; abundance: few; j_gene: TRBJ2-1; CDR3nt: TGTGCCAGCAGTAAGACTAGCGGGAGGGCCCTCTACAATGAGCAGTTCTTC; CDR3aa: CASSKTSGRALYNEQFF
v_gene: TRBV7-2; d_gene: .; abundance: .; j_gene: TRBJ1-1; CDR3nt: TGTGCCAGCAGCTCGACATGGGTGAACACTGAAGCTTTCTTT; CDR3aa: CASSSTWVNTEAFF
v_gene: TRBV7-2; d_gene: TRBD2; abundance: .; j_gene: TRBJ2-1; CDR3nt: TGTGCCAGCAGCTATCAAGCGGGAGTTTCCTACAATGAGCAGTTCTTC; CDR3aa: CASSYQAGVSYNEQFF
v_gene: TRBV29-1; d_gene: .; abundance: few; j_gene: TRBJ2-3; CDR3nt: TGCAGCCCTAGGCGGGGACTCAGCACAGATACGCAGTATTTT; CDR3aa: CSPRRGLSTDTQYF
v_gene: TRBV7-2; d_gene: TRBD2; abundance: .; j_gene: TRBJ2-7; CDR3nt: TGTGCCAGCAGCTTAGTGAGTCTAGCGGGAGAGTACGAGCAGTACTTC; CDR3aa: CASSLVSLAGEYEQYF
v_gene: TRBV11-1; d_gene: TRBD1; abundance: few; j_gene: TRBJ2-3; CDR3nt: TGTGCCAGCAGCAAGGGGGCACGGACAGATACGCAGTATTTT; CDR3aa: CASSKGARTDTQYF
v_gene: TRBV6-6; d_gene: TRBD2; abundance: few; j_gene: TRBJ2-7; CDR3nt: TGTGCCAGCAGTACTATAGCGGGCGAGCAGTACTTC; CDR3aa: CASSTIAGEQYF
v_gene: TRBV29-1; d_gene: .; abundance: .; j_gene: TRBJ1-1; CDR3nt: TGCAGCGGAGGCACTAGGTCGGACACTGAAGCTTTCTTT; CDR3aa: CSGGTRSDTEAFF
v_gene: TRBV5-1; d_gene: TRBD1; abundance: few; j_gene: TRBJ1-4; CDR3nt: TGCGCCAGCAGCTGGGGACAGGGTACTAATGAAAAACTGTTTTTT; CDR3aa: CASSWGQGTNEKLFF
v_gene: TRBV30; d_gene: TRBD1; abundance: few; j_gene: TRBJ1-2; CDR3nt: TGTGCCTGGAGTGACAGGGGGCGCGGGGGCTACACCTTC; CDR3aa: CAWSDRGRGGYTF
v_gene: TRBV15; d_gene: .; abundance: few; j_gene: TRBJ2-1; CDR3nt: TGTGCCACCCAACAGGGCAACCTAAACAATGAGCAGTTCTTC; CDR3aa: CATQQGNLNNEQFF
v_gene: TRBV4-3; d_gene: TRBD2; abundance: .; j_gene: TRBJ2-2; CDR3nt: TGCGCCAGCAGCCAAGGATCTCTAGCGGGAGCCCCCACCGGGGAGCTGTTTTTT; CDR3aa: CASSQGSLAGAPTGELFF
v_gene: TRBV9; d_gene: TRBD2; abundance: .; j_gene: TRBJ2-2; CDR3nt: TGTGCCAGCAGCGTAGAACTAGCGGTCGCGAACACCGGGGAGCTGTTTTTT; CDR3aa: CASSVELAVANTGELFF
v_gene: TRBV5-1; d_gene: TRBD1; abundance: .; j_gene: TRBJ2-2; CDR3nt: TGCGCCAGCAGCCACCGGACAGGGCCGAACACCGGGGAGCTGTTTTTT; CDR3aa: CASSHRTGPNTGELFF
v_gene: TRBV15; d_gene: .; abundance: few; j_gene: TRBJ2-1; CDR3nt: TGTGCCACCAGCAGAGTACGGGAGTGGGATGAGCAGTTCTTC; CDR3aa: CATSRVREWDEQFF
v_gene: TRBV7-8; d_gene: TRBD2; abundance: .; j_gene: TRBJ2-5; CDR3nt: TGTGCCAGCAGCCAAGCTAGCGGGAGGCTCCAAGAGACCCAGTACTTC; CDR3aa: CASSQASGRLQETQYF
v_gene: TRBV23-1; d_gene: .; abundance: .; j_gene: TRBJ2-7; CDR3nt: TGCGCCAGCACAGATAGGGGTAACTACGAGCAGTACTTC; CDR3aa: CASTDRGNYEQYF
v_gene: TRBV30; d_gene: .; abundance: few; j_gene: TRBJ1-4; CDR3nt: TGTGCCTGGACTAAGTCTGAAAAACTGTTTTTT; CDR3aa: CAWTKSEKLFF
v_gene: TRBV15; d_gene: .; abundance: .; j_gene: TRBJ2-7; CDR3nt: TGTGCCACCAGGGGCGGGCACAGCTCCTACGAGCAGTACTTC; CDR3aa: CATRGGHSSYEQYF
v_gene: TRBV7-9; d_gene: TRBD2; abundance: .; j_gene: TRBJ2-3; CDR3nt: TGTGCCAGCAGCTTGGCGGGACTAGCGTCCGTCGGGGTAGATACGCAGTATTTT; CDR3aa: CASSLAGLASVGVDTQYF
v_gene: TRBV5-1; d_gene: .; abundance: few; j_gene: TRBJ2-2; CDR3nt: TGCGCCAGCAGCTTGGGACTCTTCCTCGCGAACACCGGGGAGCTGTTTTTT; CDR3aa: CASSLGLFLANTGELFF
v_gene: TRBV7-2; d_gene: .; abundance: .; j_gene: TRBJ1-2; CDR3nt: TGTGCCAGCAGCGTACCCTTCAGGGCTAACTATGGCTACACCTTC; CDR3aa: CASSVPFRANYGYTF
v_gene: TRBV5-5; d_gene: .; abundance: .; j_gene: TRBJ2-7; CDR3nt: TGTGCCAGCAAGGGCAGAAATCGGGGCGAGCAGTACTTC; CDR3aa: CASKGRNRGEQYF
v_gene: TRBV29-1; d_gene: .; abundance: few; j_gene: TRBJ2-3; CDR3nt: TGCAGCGTTGGCCAGCGGGCCATCACAGATACGCAGTATTTT; CDR3aa: CSVGQRAITDTQYF
v_gene: TRBV28; d_gene: TRBD1; abundance: many; j_gene: TRBJ1-4; CDR3nt: TGTGCCAGCAGTTCGACAGGGAATAATAATGAAAAACTGTTTTTT; CDR3aa: CASSSTGNNNEKLFF
v_gene: TRBV7-9; d_gene: .; abundance: few; j_gene: TRBJ2-2; CDR3nt: TGTGCCAGCAGCTTAGCGAGGGCGAACACCGGGGAGCTGTTTTTT; CDR3aa: CASSLARANTGELFF
v_gene: TRBV2; d_gene: .; abundance: .; j_gene: TRBJ2-3; CDR3nt: TGTGCCAGCAGTTTTACCTGGCCCACAGATACGCAGTATTTT; CDR3aa: CASSFTWPTDTQYF
v_gene: TRBV25-1; d_gene: TRBD1; abundance: few; j_gene: TRBJ2-2; CDR3nt: TGTGCCAGCAGTACCCCAGGGGGCTCCGGGGAGCTGTTTTTT; CDR3aa: CASSTPGGSGELFF
v_gene: TRBV30; d_gene: .; abundance: .; j_gene: TRBJ1-2; CDR3nt: TGTGCCTGGAGTCATGGAGCTAACTATGGCTACACCTTC; CDR3aa: CAWSHGANYGYTF
v_gene: TRBV7-9; d_gene: TRBD2; abundance: few; j_gene: TRBJ2-5; CDR3nt: TGTGCCAGCAGCTTAGGACTAGCGGGAGTCGAGACCCAGTACTTC; CDR3aa: CASSLGLAGVETQYF
v_gene: TRBV9; d_gene: TRBD2; abundance: .; j_gene: TRBJ2-3; CDR3nt: TGTGCCAGTAGTCCCGGCGGGAGTCAAACGAGCACAGATACGCAGTATTTT; CDR3aa: CASSPGGSQTSTDTQYF
v_gene: TRBV5-1; d_gene: TRBD1; abundance: few; j_gene: TRBJ2-7; CDR3nt: TGCGCCAGCAGCCCCCGGACAGGGGCCTACGAGCAGTACTTC; CDR3aa: CASSPRTGAYEQYF
v_gene: TRBV10-3; d_gene: TRBD2; abundance: .; j_gene: TRBJ2-1; CDR3nt: TGTGCCATCAGTGATACTAGCGGGAGGGCCGATGAGCAGTTCTTC; CDR3aa: CAISDTSGRADEQFF
v_gene: TRBV4-2; d_gene: .; abundance: .; j_gene: TRBJ2-3; CDR3nt: TGTGCCAGCAGCCAACCCGGGCAGGGAGATACGCAGTATTTT; CDR3aa: CASSQPGQGDTQYF
v_gene: TRBV30; d_gene: .; abundance: few; j_gene: TRBJ1-2; CDR3nt: TGTGCCGGCTTGGGGCATGGCTACACCTTC; CDR3aa: CAGLGHGYTF
v_gene: TRBV11-2; d_gene: TRBD2; abundance: .; j_gene: TRBJ2-3; CDR3nt: TGTGCCAGCAGCTGGACTAGCGGGAGCACAGATACGCAGTATTTT; CDR3aa: CASSWTSGSTDTQYF